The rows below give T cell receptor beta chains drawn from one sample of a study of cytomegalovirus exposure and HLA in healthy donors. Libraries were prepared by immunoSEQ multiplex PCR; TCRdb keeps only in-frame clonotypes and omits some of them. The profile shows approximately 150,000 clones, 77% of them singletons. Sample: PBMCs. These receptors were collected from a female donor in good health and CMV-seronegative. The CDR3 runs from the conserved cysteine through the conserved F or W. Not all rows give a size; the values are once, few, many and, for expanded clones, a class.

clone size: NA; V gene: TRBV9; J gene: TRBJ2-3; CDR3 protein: CASSDPRDSSTDTQYF
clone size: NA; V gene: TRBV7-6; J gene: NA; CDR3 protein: CASSLDSEGAYEQYF
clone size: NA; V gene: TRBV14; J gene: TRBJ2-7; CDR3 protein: CASSQSPGQTYEQYF
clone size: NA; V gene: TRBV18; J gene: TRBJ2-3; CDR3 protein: CASSPDLAGTDTQYF
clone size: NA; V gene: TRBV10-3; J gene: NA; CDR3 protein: CAISENSYEQYF
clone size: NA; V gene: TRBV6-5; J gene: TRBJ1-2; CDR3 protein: CASSSSGGSFGYTF
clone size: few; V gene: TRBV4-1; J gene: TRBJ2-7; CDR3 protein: CASSQVGQVTPSVYEQYF
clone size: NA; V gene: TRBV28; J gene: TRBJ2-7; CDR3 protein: CASSRGVGTGGYEQYF
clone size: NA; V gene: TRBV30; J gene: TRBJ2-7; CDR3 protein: CALSGSGGFSEQYF
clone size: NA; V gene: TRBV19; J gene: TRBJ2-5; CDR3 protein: CASSIMTGSMETQYF
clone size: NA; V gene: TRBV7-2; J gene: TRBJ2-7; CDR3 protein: CASSLAWTSGGAPYEQYF
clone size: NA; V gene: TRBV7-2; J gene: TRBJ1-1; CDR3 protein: CASSRMAAGMNTEAFF
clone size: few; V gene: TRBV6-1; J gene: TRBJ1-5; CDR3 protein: CASSEDRVSNQPQHF
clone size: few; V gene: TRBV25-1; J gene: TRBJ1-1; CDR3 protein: CASSEYQGTSSEAFF
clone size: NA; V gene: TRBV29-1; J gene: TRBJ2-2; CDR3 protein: CSVDETGVDSNTGELFF
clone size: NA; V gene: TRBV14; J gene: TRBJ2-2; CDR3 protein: CASSRGAGTGTFSGELFF
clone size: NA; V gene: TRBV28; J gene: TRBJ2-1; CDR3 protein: CASRRGLAGENEQFF
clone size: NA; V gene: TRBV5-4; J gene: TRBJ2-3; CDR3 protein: CASSNPGLAAPDTQYF
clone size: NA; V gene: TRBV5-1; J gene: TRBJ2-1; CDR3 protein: CASSPKAPGRIDNEQFF
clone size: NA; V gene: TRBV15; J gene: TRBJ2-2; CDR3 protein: CATSKPGGGGANTGELFF
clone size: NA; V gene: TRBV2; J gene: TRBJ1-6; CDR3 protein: CASTRQAGGSPLHF
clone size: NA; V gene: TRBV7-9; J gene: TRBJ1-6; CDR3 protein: CASRELGQQNSPLHF
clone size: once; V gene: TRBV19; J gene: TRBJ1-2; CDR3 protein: CASSIRLGGYTF
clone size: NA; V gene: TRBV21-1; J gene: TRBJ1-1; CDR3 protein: CASSKRAPYTEAFF
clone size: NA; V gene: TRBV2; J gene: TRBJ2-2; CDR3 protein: CASMSGSNTGELFF
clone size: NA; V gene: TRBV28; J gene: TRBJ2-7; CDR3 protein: CASRSLGVGYEQYF
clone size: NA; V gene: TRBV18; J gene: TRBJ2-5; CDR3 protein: CASSLAQAGYRETQYF
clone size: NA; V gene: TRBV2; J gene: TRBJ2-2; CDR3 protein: CASSEGAKNTGELFF
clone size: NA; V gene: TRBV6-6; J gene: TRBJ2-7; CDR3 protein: CATQTPPSSYEQYF
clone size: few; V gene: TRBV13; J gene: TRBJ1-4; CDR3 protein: CASSGTGSTNEKLFF
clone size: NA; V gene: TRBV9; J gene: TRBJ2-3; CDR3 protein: CASSEGLAVTDTQYF
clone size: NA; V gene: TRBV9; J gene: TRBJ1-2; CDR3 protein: CASRLGGQNYGYTF
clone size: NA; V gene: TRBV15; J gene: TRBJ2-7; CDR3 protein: CATSRGGYEQYF